The rows below give T cell receptor beta chains drawn from one sample of a study of beta chain features in type 1 diabetes. Some clones are missing from TCRdb's copy, which holds only in-frame ones; the method was immunoSEQ multiplex PCR. This table holds about 700,000 clones, over 10% found once. Sequences were obtained from naive CD4+ T cells from blood. These TCRs come from a man in his late teens or twenties with type 1 diabetes. Both conserved end residues are trimmed from each CDR3. Only some rows state a clone size, as once, few, many or a class for expanded clones.

j_call | clone_size | v_call | cdr3_aa
TRBJ2-2 | . | TRBV7-3 | ASSLRGSPGELF
TRBJ2-5 | few | TRBV10-3 | AIAEYQETQY
TRBJ2-2 | . | TRBV4-1 | ASSQEAPGAGELF
TRBJ2-1 | few | TRBV4-2 | ASSQEGTAYNEQF
TRBJ2-1 | few | TRBV11-2 | ASSFSGGAYNEQF
TRBJ1-6 | . | TRBV9 | ASSVRTESSSPLH
TRBJ2-2 | few | TRBV30 | AQGPGGTGELF
TRBJ2-3 | . | TRBV29-1 | SVEGPRAADTQY
TRBJ1-5 | few | TRBV2 | ASSYDRGQGRSNQPQH
TRBJ2-6 | few | TRBV7-9 | ASSKDSSGANVLT
TRBJ2-3 | few | TRBV28 | ASSLQDTQY
TRBJ2-7 | . | TRBV5-1 | ASSLEFGNPAGQY
TRBJ1-2 | . | TRBV6-5 | ASRQPPKEMGYT
TRBJ2-3 | . | TRBV5-1 | ASSSDSSEQY
TRBJ1-4 | few | TRBV6-1 | ASSESTTNEKLF
TRBJ2-1 | few | TRBV5-6 | ASSNRVGAYNEQF
TRBJ2-7 | few | TRBV30 | AWSPPGTYEQY